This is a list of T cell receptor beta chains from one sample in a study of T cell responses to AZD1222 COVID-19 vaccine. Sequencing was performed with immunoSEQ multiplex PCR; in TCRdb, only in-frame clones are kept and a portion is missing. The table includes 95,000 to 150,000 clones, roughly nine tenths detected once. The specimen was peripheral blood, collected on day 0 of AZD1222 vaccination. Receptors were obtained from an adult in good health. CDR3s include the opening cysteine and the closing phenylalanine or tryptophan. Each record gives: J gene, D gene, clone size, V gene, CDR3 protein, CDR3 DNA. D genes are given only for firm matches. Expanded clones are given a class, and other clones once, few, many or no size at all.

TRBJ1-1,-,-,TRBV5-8,CASSLAGGDEAFF,TGTGCCAGCAGCTTGGCCGGCGGGGATGAAGCTTTCTTT
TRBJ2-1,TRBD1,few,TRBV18,CASSPLRQGPPNEQFF,TGTGCCAGCTCACCACTACGACAGGGGCCTCCCAATGAGCAGTTCTTC
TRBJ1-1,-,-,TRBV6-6,CASSARQENTEAFF,TGTGCCAGCAGTGCCCGACAGGAGAACACTGAAGCTTTCTTT
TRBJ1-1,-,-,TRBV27,CASSPPEEDTEAFF,TGTGCCAGCAGTCCCCCGGAGGAGGACACTGAAGCTTTCTTT
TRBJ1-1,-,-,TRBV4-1,CASSQDSVVGGSIPEAFF,TGCGCCAGCAGCCAAGATAGCGTCGTCGGGGGGTCTATCCCTGAAGCTTTCTTT
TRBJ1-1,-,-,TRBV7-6,CASSLEGYTSAFF,TGTGCCAGCAGCTTAGAGGGGTATACGTCGGCTTTCTTT
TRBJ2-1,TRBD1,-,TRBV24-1,CATSKGAHEQFF,TGTGCCACCAGTAAGGGGGCGCATGAGCAGTTCTTC
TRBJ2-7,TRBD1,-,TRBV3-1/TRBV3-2,CASSQGGRGIYEQYF,TGTGCCAGCAGCCAAGGCGGCAGGGGGATCTACGAGCAGTACTTC
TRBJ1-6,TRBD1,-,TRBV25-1,CASSEQGGNNSPLHF,TGTGCCAGCAGTGAACAGGGGGGGAATAATTCACCCCTCCACTTT
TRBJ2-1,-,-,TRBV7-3,CASSLTAGREQFF,TGTGCCAGCAGCTTAACAGCTGGCCGGGAGCAGTTCTTC
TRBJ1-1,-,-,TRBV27,CASSFNPNTEAFF,TGTGCCAGCAGTTTCAACCCAAACACTGAAGCTTTCTTT
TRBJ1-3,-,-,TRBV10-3,CAISDRGGGSGNTIYF,TGTGCCATCAGTGATCGAGGGGGAGGCTCTGGAAACACCATATATTTT
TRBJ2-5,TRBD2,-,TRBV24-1,CATSETGAGGQETQYF,TGTGCCACCAGTGAGACTGGGGCGGGAGGCCAAGAGACCCAGTACTTC
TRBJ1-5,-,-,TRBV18,CASSPNGGGLVYQPQHF,TGTGCCAGCTCACCTAACGGGGGGGGCCTAGTCTATCAGCCCCAGCATTTT
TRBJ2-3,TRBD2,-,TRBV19,CATRTSGGVTDTQYF,TGTGCCACCAGGACTAGCGGGGGCGTGACAGATACGCAGTATTTT
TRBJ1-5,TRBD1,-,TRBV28,CASNTGQGGNQPQHF,TGTGCCAGCAACACGGGGCAGGGGGGCAATCAGCCCCAGCATTTT
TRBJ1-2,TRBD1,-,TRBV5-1,CASSLGQGNYGYTF,TGCGCCAGCAGCTTGGGACAGGGGAACTATGGCTACACCTTC
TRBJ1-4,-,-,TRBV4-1,CASSQDQSSTVTNEKLFF,TGCGCCAGCAGCCAGGACCAGTCCTCGACGGTAACTAATGAAAAACTGTTTTTT
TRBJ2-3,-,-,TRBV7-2,CASSRGPLTDTQYF,TGTGCCAGCAGCCGGGGACCTTTAACAGATACGCAGTATTTT
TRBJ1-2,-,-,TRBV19,CASSPQIQRLDGYTF,TGTGCCAGTAGTCCCCAGATTCAGCGGTTGGATGGCTACACCTTC
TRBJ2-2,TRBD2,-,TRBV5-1,CASRSTSGGNGELFF,TGCGCCAGCAGGTCTACTAGCGGGGGAAACGGGGAGCTGTTTTTT
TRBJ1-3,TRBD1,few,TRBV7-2,CASSSISGGYSGNTIYF,TGTGCCAGCAGCTCCATTTCAGGGGGTTACTCTGGAAACACCATATATTTT
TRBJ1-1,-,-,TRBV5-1,CASSLDGTFNTEAFF,TGCGCCAGCAGCTTGGATGGGACCTTTAACACTGAAGCTTTCTTT
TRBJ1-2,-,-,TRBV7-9,CASSPTPGRGAENGYTF,TGTGCCAGCAGCCCTACCCCCGGGCGGGGGGCGGAAAATGGCTACACCTTC
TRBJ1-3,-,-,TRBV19,CATNGATGNTIYF,TGTGCCACCAACGGGGCAACTGGAAACACCATATATTTT
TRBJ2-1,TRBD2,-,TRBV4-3,CASSQDRGSRFPYNEQFF,TGCGCCAGCAGCCAAGACCGCGGGAGCCGGTTTCCATACAATGAGCAGTTCTTC